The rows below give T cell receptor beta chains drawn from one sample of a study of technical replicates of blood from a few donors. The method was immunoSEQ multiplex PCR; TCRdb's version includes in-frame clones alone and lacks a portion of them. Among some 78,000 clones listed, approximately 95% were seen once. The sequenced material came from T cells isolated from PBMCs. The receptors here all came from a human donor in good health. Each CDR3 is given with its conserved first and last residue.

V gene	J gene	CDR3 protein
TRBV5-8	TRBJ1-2	CASSPQGPYGYTF
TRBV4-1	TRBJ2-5	CASSPTSIETQYF
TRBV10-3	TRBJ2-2	CAISEQEIANTGELFF
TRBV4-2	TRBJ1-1	CASSQGPMNTEAFF
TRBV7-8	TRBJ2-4	CASSSTTSGKNIQYF
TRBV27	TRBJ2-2	CASSWGVGGEYTGELFF
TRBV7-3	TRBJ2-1	CASSDLAGYNEQFF
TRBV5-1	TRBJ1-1	CASSYGQNTEAFF
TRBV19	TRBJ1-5	CASSVGGGNQPQHF
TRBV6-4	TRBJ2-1	CASSETGTESGEQFF
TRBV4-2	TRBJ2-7	CASSQGAGESILAGRLDEQYF
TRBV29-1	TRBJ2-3	CSVEGFTGGVSPSTDTQYF
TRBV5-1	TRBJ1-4	CASSLDTGTNEKLFF
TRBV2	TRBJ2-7	CASSQVEQYF
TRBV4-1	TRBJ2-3	CASSQVAGDEDTQYF
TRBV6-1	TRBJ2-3	CASRRQIDTQYF
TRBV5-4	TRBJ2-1	CASSKTSEYYNEQFF
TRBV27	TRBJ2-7	CASRQTMDSYEQYF
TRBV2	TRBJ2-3	CASKSLAGVDTQYF
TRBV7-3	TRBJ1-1	CASSFGNTEAFF
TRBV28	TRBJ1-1	CASSLTGLAFF
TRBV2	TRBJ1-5	CASSIGQTNQPQHF
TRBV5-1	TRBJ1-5	CASSGRDRPSNQPQHF
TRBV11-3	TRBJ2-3	CASSSGTSGVYTQYF
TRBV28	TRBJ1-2	CASRATGLPRPYTF
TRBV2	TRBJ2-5	CASVTSRHTQETQYF
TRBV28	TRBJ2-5	CASTTSFPGPRDSSMETQYF
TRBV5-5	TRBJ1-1	CASSLARWHTEAFF
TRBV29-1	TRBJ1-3	CSVADREPGNTIYF
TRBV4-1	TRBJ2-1	CASSKGTSGGATSYNEQFF
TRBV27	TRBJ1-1	CASRVQGMNTEAFF
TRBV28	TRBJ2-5	CASSFWEQAKETQYF
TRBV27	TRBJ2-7	CASAYRASSYEQYF
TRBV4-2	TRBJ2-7	CASSQGEGGGRAYEQYF
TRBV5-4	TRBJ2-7	CASSWGLGNEQYF
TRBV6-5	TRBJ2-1	CASSYGLAGVLNEQFF
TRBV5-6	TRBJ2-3	CASNPPGLAGETDTQYF
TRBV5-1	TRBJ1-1	CASSLVVTGGWGNTEAFF
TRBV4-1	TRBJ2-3	CASSQDWREDLVTDTQYF
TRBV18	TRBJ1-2	CASSPEERYGYTF
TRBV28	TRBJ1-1	CASSSRRRNTEAFF
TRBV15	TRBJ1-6	CATSRERGMGSPLHF
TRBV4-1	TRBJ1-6	CASSLGQPSPLHF
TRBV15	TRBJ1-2	CATSRDPRAPLDYGYTF
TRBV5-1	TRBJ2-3	CASSLESWEGTDTQYF
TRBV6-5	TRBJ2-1	CASSYSGSSYNEQFF
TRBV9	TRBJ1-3	CASSVEQGLGTIYF
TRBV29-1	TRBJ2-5	CSTQGARETQYF
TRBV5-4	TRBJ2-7	CASSLTIRTVASYEQYF
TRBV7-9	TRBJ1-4	CASSFQGRREKLFF
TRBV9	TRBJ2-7	CASSRDSSYEQYF
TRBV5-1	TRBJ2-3	CANPHIRRGNSTDTQYF